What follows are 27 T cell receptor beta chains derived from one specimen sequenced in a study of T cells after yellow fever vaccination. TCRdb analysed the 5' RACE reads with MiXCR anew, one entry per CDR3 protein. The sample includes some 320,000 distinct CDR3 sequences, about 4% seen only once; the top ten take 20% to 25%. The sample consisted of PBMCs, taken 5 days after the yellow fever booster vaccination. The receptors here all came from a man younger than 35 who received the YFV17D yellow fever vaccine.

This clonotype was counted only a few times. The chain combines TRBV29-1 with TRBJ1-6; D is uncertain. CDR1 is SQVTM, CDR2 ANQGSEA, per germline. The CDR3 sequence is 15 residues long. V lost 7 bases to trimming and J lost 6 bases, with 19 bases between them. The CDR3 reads CSGLAADTFNSPLHF. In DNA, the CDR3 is TGCAGCGGATTAGCCGCCGACACGTTTAATTCACCCCTCCACTTT.

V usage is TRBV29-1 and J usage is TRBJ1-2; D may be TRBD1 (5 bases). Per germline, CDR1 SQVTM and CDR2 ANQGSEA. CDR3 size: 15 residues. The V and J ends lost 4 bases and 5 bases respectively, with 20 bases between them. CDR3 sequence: CSVGPAGRGYYGYTF. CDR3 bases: TGCAGCGTTGGTCCCGCGGGGAGGGGCTATTATGGCTACACCTTC.

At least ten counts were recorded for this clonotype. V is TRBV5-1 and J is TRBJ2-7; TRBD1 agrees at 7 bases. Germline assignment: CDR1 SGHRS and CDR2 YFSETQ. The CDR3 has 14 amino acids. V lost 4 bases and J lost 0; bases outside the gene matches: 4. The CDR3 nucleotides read TGCGCCAGCAGCAGGGGGCCCAGCTCCTACGAGCAGTACTTC. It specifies CASSRGPSSYEQYF.

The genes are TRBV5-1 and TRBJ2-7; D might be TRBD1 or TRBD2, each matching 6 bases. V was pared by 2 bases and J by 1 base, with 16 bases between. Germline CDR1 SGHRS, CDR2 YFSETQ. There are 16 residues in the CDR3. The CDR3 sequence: CASSFLTGGNSYEQYF. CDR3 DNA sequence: TGCGCCAGCAGCTTTCTAACCGGGGGCAATTCCTACGAGCAGTACTTC.

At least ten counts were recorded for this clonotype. The DNA for the CDR3 is TGTGCCAGCAGTTTGTGGGTGGGCGACTATGGCTACACCTTC. Translating it yields CASSLWVGDYGYTF. The rearrangement uses TRBV12-3 or TRBV12-4 and TRBJ1-2; D is ambiguous. The germline V and J ends were trimmed by 3 bases and 3 bases, with 11 bases remaining between them. The CDR3 covers 14 residues.

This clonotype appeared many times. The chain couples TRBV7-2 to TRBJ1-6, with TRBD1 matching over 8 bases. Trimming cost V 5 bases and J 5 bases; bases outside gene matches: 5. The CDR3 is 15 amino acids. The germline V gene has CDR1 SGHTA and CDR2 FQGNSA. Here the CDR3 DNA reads TGTGCCAGCAGCCCCCGGGACAGGCATAATTCACCCCTCCACTTT. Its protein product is CASSPRDRHNSPLHF. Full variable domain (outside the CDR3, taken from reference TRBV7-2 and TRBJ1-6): GAGVSQSPSNKVTEKGKDVELRCDPISGHTALYWYRQSLGQGLEFLIYFQGNSAPDKSGLPSDRFSAERTGGSVSTLTIQRTQQEDSAVYLCASSPRDRHNSPLHFGNGTRLTVT.

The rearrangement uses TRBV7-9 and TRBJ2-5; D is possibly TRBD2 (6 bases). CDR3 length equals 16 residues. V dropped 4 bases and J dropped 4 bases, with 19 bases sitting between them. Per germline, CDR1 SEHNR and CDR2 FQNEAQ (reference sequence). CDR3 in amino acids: CASSSPLGGRGETQYF. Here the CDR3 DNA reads TGTGCCAGCAGCTCCCCCCTTGGGGGGAGAGGAGAGACCCAGTACTTC.

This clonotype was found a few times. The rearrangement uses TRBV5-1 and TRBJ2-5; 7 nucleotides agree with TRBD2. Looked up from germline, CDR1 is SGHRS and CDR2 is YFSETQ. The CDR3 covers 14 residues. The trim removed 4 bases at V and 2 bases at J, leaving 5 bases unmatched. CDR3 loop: CASSREAVQETQYF. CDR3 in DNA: TGCGCCAGCAGCCGGGAGGCGGTACAAGAGACCCAGTACTTC.

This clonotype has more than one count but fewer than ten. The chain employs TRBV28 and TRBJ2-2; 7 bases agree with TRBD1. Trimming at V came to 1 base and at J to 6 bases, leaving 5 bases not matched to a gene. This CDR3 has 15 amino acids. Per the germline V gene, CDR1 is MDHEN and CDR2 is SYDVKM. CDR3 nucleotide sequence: TGTGCCAGCAGTTTATTAGACAGGGCCTCCGGGGAGCTGTTTTTT. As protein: CASSLLDRASGELFF.

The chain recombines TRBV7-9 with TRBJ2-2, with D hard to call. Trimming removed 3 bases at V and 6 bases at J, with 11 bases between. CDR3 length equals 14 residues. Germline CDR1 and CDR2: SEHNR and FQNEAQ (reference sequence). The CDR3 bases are TGTGCCAGCAGCTTCGCGTTCTGGCCCGGGGAGCTGTTTTTT. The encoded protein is CASSFAFWPGELFF.

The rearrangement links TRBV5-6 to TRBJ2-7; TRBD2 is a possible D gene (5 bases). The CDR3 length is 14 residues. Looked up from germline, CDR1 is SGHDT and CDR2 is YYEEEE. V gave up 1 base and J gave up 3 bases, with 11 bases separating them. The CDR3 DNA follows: TGTGCCAGCAGCTTGTTCCCCGCGGGCTACGAGCAGTACGTC. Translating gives CASSLFPAGYEQYV.

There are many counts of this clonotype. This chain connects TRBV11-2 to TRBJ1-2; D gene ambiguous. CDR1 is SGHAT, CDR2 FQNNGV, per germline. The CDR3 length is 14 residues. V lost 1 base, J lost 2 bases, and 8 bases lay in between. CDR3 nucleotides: TGTGCCAGCAGCTTAGTGGCAGCGAACTATGGCTACACCTTC. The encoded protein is CASSLVAANYGYTF. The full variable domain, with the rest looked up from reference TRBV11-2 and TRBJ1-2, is EAGVAQSPRYKIIEKRQSVAFWCNPISGHATLYWYQQILGQGPKLLIQFQNNGVVDDSQLPKDRFSAERLKGVDSTLKIQPAKLEDSAVYLCASSLVAANYGYTFGSGTRLTVV.

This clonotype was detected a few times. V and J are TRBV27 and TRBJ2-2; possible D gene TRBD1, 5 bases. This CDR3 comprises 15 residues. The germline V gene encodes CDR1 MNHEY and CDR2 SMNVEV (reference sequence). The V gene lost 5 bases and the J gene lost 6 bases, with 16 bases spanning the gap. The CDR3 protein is CASSHETDSPGELFF. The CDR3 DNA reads TGTGCCAGCAGTCACGAGACAGATTCCCCCGGGGAGCTGTTTTTT.

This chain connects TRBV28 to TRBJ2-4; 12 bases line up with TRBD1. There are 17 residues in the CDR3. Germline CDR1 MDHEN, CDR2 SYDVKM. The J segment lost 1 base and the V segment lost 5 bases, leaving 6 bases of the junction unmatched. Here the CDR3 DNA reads TGTGCCAGCAGTGGGGACAGGGGGCGCCTTGCCAAAAACATTCAGTACTTC. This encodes CASSGDRGRLAKNIQYF.

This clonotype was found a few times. The CDR3 nucleotides are TGCAGCGTCGCGGACGGGGGAATGGAGACCCAGTACTTC. This translates into CSVADGGMETQYF. The V and J genes are TRBV29-1 and TRBJ2-5; a weak D match, TRBD2 (6 bases). Germline CDR1 is SQVTM and CDR2 is ANQGSEA. The CDR3 has 13 amino acids. Trimming pared 6 bases from V and 5 bases from J, leaving 16 bases between.

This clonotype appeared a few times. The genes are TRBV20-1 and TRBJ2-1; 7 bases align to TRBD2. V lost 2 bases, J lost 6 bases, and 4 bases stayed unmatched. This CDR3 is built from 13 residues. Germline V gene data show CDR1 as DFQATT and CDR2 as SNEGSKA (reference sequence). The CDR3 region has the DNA TGCAGTGCTAGATGGAGGACTAGCAATGAGCAGTTCTTC. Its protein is CSARWRTSNEQFF.

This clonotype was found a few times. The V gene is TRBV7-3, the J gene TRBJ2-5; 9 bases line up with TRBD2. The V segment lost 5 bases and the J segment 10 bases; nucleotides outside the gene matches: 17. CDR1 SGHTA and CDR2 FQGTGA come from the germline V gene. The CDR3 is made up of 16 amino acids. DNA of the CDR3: TGTGCCAGCAGCGCCAGTCCGGGACTAGCATTGGAGGGCCAGTACTTC. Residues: CASSASPGLALEGQYF.

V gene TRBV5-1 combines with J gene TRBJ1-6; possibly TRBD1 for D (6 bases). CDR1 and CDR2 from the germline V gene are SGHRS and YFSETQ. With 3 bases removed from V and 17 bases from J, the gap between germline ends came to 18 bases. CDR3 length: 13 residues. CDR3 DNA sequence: TGCGCCAGCAGCTCCGAGGGGGGCCCCCAGGTCCACTTT. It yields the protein CASSSEGGPQVHF. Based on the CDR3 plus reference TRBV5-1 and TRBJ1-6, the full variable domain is KAGVTQTPRYLIKTRGQQVTLSCSPISGHRSVSWYQQTPGQGLQFLFEYFSETQRNKGNFPGRFSGRQFSNSRSEMNVSTLELGDSALYLCASSSEGGPQVHFGNGTRLTVT.

CDR3 sequence reads: CASSPSIDRGADTQYF. The CDR3 DNA is TGTGCCAGCTCACCGAGCATCGACAGGGGGGCAGATACGCAGTATTTT. The gene calls are TRBV18 and TRBJ2-3, with 9 bases identical to TRBD1. V gave up 3 bases and J gave up 4 bases; unmatched junction bases: 8. Germline CDR1 reads KGHSH; CDR2 reads LQKENI. CDR3 length: 16 amino acids. The full variable domain, its missing parts supplied by reference TRBV18 and TRBJ2-3, is NAGVMQNPRHLVRRRGQEARLRCSPMKGHSHVYWYRQLPEEGLKFMVYLQKENIIDESGMPKERFSAEFPKEGPSILRIQQVVRGDSAAYFCASSPSIDRGADTQYFGPGTRLTVL.

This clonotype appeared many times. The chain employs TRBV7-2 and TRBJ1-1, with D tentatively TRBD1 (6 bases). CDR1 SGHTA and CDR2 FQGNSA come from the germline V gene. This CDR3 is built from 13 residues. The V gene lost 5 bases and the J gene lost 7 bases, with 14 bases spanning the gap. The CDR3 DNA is TGTGCCAGCAGCCGACGGGACACCTTTGAAGCTTTCTTT. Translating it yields CASSRRDTFEAFF.

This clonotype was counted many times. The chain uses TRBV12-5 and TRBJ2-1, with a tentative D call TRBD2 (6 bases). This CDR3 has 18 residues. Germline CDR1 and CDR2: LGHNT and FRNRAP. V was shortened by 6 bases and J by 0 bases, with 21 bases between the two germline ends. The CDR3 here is CASGPPRGKGFSYNEQFF. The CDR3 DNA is TGTGCTAGTGGCCCGCCCCGGGGGAAGGGGTTCTCCTACAATGAGCAGTTCTTC.

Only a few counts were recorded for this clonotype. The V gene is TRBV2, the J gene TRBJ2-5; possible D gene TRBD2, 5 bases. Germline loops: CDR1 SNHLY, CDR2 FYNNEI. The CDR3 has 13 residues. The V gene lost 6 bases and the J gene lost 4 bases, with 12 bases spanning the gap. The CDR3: CASRRESGETQYF. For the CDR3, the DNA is TGTGCCAGCAGGAGGGAGTCGGGAGAGACCCAGTACTTC.

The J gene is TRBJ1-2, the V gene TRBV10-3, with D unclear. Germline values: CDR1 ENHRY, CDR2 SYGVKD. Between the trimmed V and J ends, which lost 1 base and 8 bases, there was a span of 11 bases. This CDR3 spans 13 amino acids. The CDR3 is CAISEFDWEGYTF. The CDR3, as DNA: TGTGCCATCAGTGAGTTCGACTGGGAGGGCTACACCTTC.

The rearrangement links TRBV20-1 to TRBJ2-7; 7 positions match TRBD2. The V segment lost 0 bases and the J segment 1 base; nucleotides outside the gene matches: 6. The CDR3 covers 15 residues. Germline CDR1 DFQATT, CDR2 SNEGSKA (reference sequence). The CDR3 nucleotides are TGCAGTGCTAGAGATCTCCAGCGGGGTTCCTACGAGCAGTACTTC. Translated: CSARDLQRGSYEQYF.

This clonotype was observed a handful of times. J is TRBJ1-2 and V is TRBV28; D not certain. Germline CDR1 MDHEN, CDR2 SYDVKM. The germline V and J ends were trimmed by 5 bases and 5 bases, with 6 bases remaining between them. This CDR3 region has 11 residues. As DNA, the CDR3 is TGTGCCAGCAGTACAGCTTATGGCTACACCTTC. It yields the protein CASSTAYGYTF.

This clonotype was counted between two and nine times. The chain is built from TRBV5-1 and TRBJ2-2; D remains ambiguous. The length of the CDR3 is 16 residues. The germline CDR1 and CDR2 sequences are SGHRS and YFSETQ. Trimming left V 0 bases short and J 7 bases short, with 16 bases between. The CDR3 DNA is TGCGCCAGCAGCTTGGGTCAGACCGGTTTAATCGGGGAGCTGTTTTTT. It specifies CASSLGQTGLIGELFF.

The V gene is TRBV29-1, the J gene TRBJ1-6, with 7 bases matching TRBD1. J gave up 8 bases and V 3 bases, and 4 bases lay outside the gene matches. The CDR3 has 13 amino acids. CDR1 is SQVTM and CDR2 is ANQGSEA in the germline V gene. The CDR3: CSVEDRPDSPLHF. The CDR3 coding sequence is TGCAGCGTTGAGGACAGGCCCGATTCACCCCTCCACTTT.